Shown below are 5 T cell receptor beta chains from a single sample sequenced in a study of STAT3 mutations in large granular lymphocyte leukemia. Sequencing used immunoSEQ multiplex PCR; TCRdb keeps in-frame clones, though not all of them. Among about 34,000 clones, around 87% were seen once, and the ten largest hold more than 9.5%. Their antigens are not known. Study-wide points: Every T-cell large granular lymphocyte leukemia patient had at least one immunodominant TCR beta clonotype.

The sample taken for sequencing was peripheral blood mononuclear cells. The source is a man in his fifties or sixties with T-cell large granular lymphocyte leukemia. Some clones in this sample may be carry-over from other donors' samples.

The chain is built from TRBV6-6 and TRBJ1-5, with D possibly being TRBD1 (5 bases). The CDR3 is made up of 13 amino acids. Per germline, CDR1 MNHNY and CDR2 SVGAGI (reference sequence). Trimming removed 5 bases at V and 4 bases at J, with 9 bases between. The CDR3 sequence: CASSPQGNQPQHF. The CDR3 nucleotides are TGTGCCAGCAGTCCCCAGGGAAATCAGCCCCAGCATTTT.

J is TRBJ2-4 and V is TRBV5-4; D is undetermined. The V end was cut by 0 bases, the J end by 0 bases, with 4 bases between. CDR1 and CDR2 from the germline V gene are SGHNT and YYREEE (reference sequence). This CDR3 has 14 amino acids. CDR3 sequence (DNA): TGTGCCAGCAGCTTGGAACTAGCCAAAAACATTCAGTACTTC. Protein: CASSLELAKNIQYF.

This sequence joins TRBV28 and TRBJ1-4; D may be TRBD1 (6 bases). V gave up 6 bases and J gave up 0 bases, with 14 bases separating them. The CDR3 spans 16 residues. The germline CDR1 and CDR2 sequences are MDHEN and SYDVKM. CDR3 in amino acids: CASREGGSATNEKLFF. The CDR3 region has the DNA TGTGCCAGCAGGGAGGGGGGGAGTGCAACTAATGAAAAACTGTTTTTT.

The CDR3 protein is CAISEPTGRSAEAFF. CDR3 sequence (DNA): TGTGCCATCAGTGAGCCTACAGGGAGAAGCGCTGAAGCTTTCTTT. The genes are TRBV10-3 and TRBJ1-1; tentative D call: TRBD1 (6 bases). Trimming removed 2 bases from V and 6 bases from J, with 16 bases in between. The CDR3 loop spans 15 amino acids. CDR1 ENHRY and CDR2 SYGVKD come from the germline V gene.

This rearrangement joins TRBV10-3 to TRBJ1-3; 7 bases are shared with TRBD1. V was clipped by 10 bases and J by 0 bases; unmatched bases: 6. The CDR3 sequence is 14 residues long. Germline V lookup: CDR1 ENHRY, CDR2 SYGVKD. The CDR3 DNA reads TGTGCCACCGAACGGGACAGCTCTGGAAACACCATATATTTT. It specifies CATERDSSGNTIYF.